This T cell receptor (beta chain) was sequenced during a study of cytomegalovirus exposure and HLA in healthy donors (TCRdb year 2017). Notes on the research overall: An earlier analysis of roughly 630 of the donors reported more than 250 Gb of sequence data and 117 million unique TCR beta sequences from 150 million to 200 million T cells. An early release that covered about 600 HLA-typed donors contained 250 to 350 gigabases of sequencing data and tens of millions of unique TCR sequences. Of the roughly 400 genotyped donors, over 65% fell in the genetic ancestry cluster associated with self-reported Caucasian donors. The study aimed to test whether cataloging public T cell receptors could reveal signatures of past pathogen exposure. Using immunosequencing, the study profiled T cell repertoires from approximately 700 subjects and related those repertoires to cytomegalovirus serostatus. In addition to the first cohort of approximately 650 subjects, a separate validation cohort of 120 different subjects was used. To predict cytomegalovirus infection status, the study brought together high-throughput TCR immunosequencing, statistical association of individual TCRs with disease status, and machine learning. A later analysis re-examined previously published TCR beta repertoires from around 670 donors and added high-resolution HLA genotyping to investigate patterns of TCR occurrence. Rather than drawing on any new phenotypic data, the later analysis identified candidate immune exposures from TCR beta sequences and the way those sequences occurred across donors. An earlier analysis of some 500 of the donors applied high-throughput TCR beta sequencing to assess whether each TCR beta V gene segment acted as functional or pseudogenic. Donor age, sex, ethnicity and CMV serostatus were compiled alongside the repertoire data. A later genetic analysis took genome-wide SNP genotypes for about 55% of the 666 donors and used that subset as a discovery cohort. Every discovery cohort repertoire had been produced on one sequencing platform. Class I and class II HLA loci were covered by the typing at four-digit resolution. Typing coverage varied by locus: roughly 620-640 donors for A, B, C, DRB1 and DQB1; roughly 500 for DQA1; about 600 for DPA1; 400 to 480 for DPB1. A handful of DR-DQ haplotypes were handled as single units for association and clustering because linkage in the cohort was strong. Across some 400 genotyped donors of the cohort, an average of about 250,000 unique TCR beta nucleotide sequences per donor were sequenced, and roughly a sixth of those sequences were non-productive.

The cohort was made up of 500 to 850 healthy bone marrow donors. All cohort members were sampled while nominally healthy, although unrecorded immune exposures were likely present. The donor was CMV seronegative and was included in the group of 352 seronegative cohort members. A peripheral blood sample was collected from each donor, and TCR beta sequencing was performed on peripheral blood mononuclear cells. Genomic DNA was extracted from the blood cell samples with the Qiagen DNeasy Blood Extraction Kit. On this clone itself: The target of this receptor is not known. No much larger clone exists at a distance of one base, and base qualities are not known.

Broader findings and caveats from the paper: In vitro tests confirmed that three of the cytomegalovirus-associated TCR beta chains recognize cytomegalovirus antigens. The cohort was sequenced for TCR beta chains only, and without alpha or paired-chain data the features that could be detected were limited. In the study, 150 to 200 TCR beta chains were listed as associated with cytomegalovirus. Compared with the roughly 720-donor mean, donors in an Asian-associated ancestry cluster had fewer N-insertions in productive TCRs, according to a later genetic analysis. While some public TCRs were present in many individuals, most TCR sequences turned up only very rarely across donors. The earlier analysis of a few hundred of the donors excluded 15 to 20 rarely observed V segments, including chromosome 9 orphons, because counts were too low. Assigning TCR associations to individual alleles was difficult when HLA alleles, especially DR and DQ, strongly co-occurred. Immune exposure information for the cohort was limited to CMV serostatus. A further reported finding was that TCR beta sequences accurately predicted the HLA-A and HLA-B alleles for most subjects in the first cohort. In a later analysis, TCR association rates were found to vary across HLA loci, with the most associated TCRs seen for DRB1 alleles and the fewest for HLA-C alleles. Because some donors lacked HLA typing at each locus, the association tests relied only on the typed subset. Correlated functional status among segregating V segments might be attributable to linkage disequilibrium, but an unknown experimental factor could not be ruled out. In a later analysis, HLA-associated TCR beta chains were found to be more clonally expanded and to have lower generation probabilities than equally common non-associated chains. In a later analysis, several top co-occurrence clusters were reported to appear linked to parvovirus B19, influenza, CMV and Epstein-Barr virus. In a later analysis, 16,951 TCR beta sequences were associated with specific HLA alleles at a false discovery rate of 0.05. Presence/absence analyses assumed roughly uniform sequencing depth across donors, an assumption that may not hold. The 87-base-pair reads could not distinguish some IMGT-functional V segments, including TRBV6-2 and TRBV6-3, so those segments were excluded. The authors suggested that the approach could potentially be generalized to other disease states and immunological phenotypes. According to a later analysis, most CMV-associated TCR beta chains appeared to be HLA-restricted, and the HLA associations seemed to be driven largely by CMV exposure. In both the original and validation cohorts, the classifier was reported to diagnose cytomegalovirus status with high specificity and sensitivity. A later genetic analysis associated a missense DCLRE1C variant with V-gene and J-gene trimming of TCR beta chains, and an independent cohort replicated the association. A cluster of highly shared sequence variants was judged likely to be a technical artifact of the sequencing pipeline. An earlier analysis of roughly 570 of the donors showed that most TCR beta V segments appeared in productive rearrangements either about 87% or about 30% of the time, which broadly matched IMGT annotations.

Receptor amplification or capture employed the immunoSEQ multiplex PCR assay. The multiplex PCR relied on a mix of 60 forward primers for TCR Vbeta segments and 13 reverse primers for TCR Jbeta segments. Amplification of the CDR3 region of rearranged TCR beta genes was performed with a multiplex PCR assay on genomic DNA. On the Illumina HiSeq System, the amplified TCR beta libraries were sequenced as 87-base-pair reads. Per the original workflow: Across the 670 or so repertoires, a later analysis counted tens of millions of unique TCR beta chains, around 11 million of which were shared by at least two donors. To remove PCR and sequencing errors, raw reads were error-corrected and collapsed into unique sequences using a nearest-neighbor algorithm that merged closely related sequences. CDR3 sequences were aligned to IMGT reference sequences to assign V, D and J gene segments. For a sequence to be retained, a match of at least six nucleotides to both a V gene segment and a J gene segment was required. A rearrangement was called productive if the CDR3 had no stop codons and remained in frame with V and J, and every other rearrangement was called non-productive. CDR3 was defined by IMGT convention, running from the second conserved V-encoded cysteine to the conserved J-encoded phenylalanine. In an earlier analysis of more than 550 of the donors, sequences lacking an unambiguous match to a single V gene segment were excluded. In an earlier analysis of roughly 600 of the donors, a V segment was called functional when productive rearrangements were above 56.7%, and segregating when the standard deviation between donors exceeded 5%. A statistical classification framework was built to diagnose cytomegalovirus status from the catalog of TCR beta chain sequences. In a later analysis, TCR nucleotide sequences were compared against IMGT/GENE-DB human TR gene sequences so that V and J genes could be assigned. In a later analysis, CDR3 sequences and most-parsimonious VDJ recombination scenarios were assigned using the TCRdist pipeline. A later analysis defined each TCR beta chain by its CDR3 amino acid sequence plus V-gene family, and excluded reads lacking a unique V-gene family. To address suspected cross-contamination and a sequencing artifact, a later analysis removed a few hundred highly shared, low-generation-probability nucleotide sequences. A later analysis calculated a clonal expansion index for each public chain from normalized within-repertoire ranks of inferred template counts. In a later analysis, generation probabilities were computed with a VDJ recombination model fitted to out-of-frame rearrangements, and the resulting probabilities were checked against IGoR. Hypergeometric tests were used in a later analysis to score TCR-TCR, TCR-HLA and TCR-CMV co-occurrence, with a repertoire-size bias correction applied to the TCR pairs. A later analysis estimated false discovery rates by permuting HLA or CMV assignments 20 times. In a later analysis, co-occurring TCRs were grouped using DBSCAN, with TCRdist sequence similarity added in when clustering inside HLA-allele-positive subsets. Repertoires with fewer than 30,000 or more than 120,000 public chains were left out of co-occurrence clustering, as were four to six repertoires with anomalous nucleotide sharing. Not all clones reach the TCRdb copy of this immuneACCESS table, which keeps in-frame sequences only. Checked studies attribute under half of the gap to unresolved V genes and leave the rest unexplained. The DNA gave D and trimming, while V, J and clone size come from that table. For this sample the table gives around 130,000 clones, of which roughly four fifths were detected only once. The ten top clones hold about 2.9% of the sample.

The CDR3 covers 11 residues, taking in both the cysteine and the valine. Just the 33-base CDR3 DNA is kept, in frame starting at base 1. CDR1 and CDR2, per the germline V gene, are ENHRY and SYGVKD. The V and J ends are trimmed by 2 bases and 6 bases, leaving 5 bases between them. The V gene is TRBV10-3 and the J gene is TRBJ2-7; D gene: possibly TRBD2, on 5 matching bases. Sequenced input: PBMCs. This clonotype was obtained from a boy younger than 10 in good health and CMV-seronegative. The DNA is TGTGCCATCAGTGAGACTAGCGAGCAGTACGTC. This sequence encodes CAISETSEQYV.